This T cell receptor (beta chain) was observed in a study of shared clonotypes between healthy human individuals. Points from the study as a whole: Though the depth was large, rarefaction showed that sorted-subset sequencing was incomplete. A handful of donors held approximately 4.6% of naive CD4 clonotypes in common. It was only blood that was sampled, and tissue repertoires likely differ.

The V end lost 5 bases, the J end lost 2 bases, and 5 bases lay between the germline ends. Germline lookup yields CDR1 DFQATT and CDR2 SNEGSKA (reference sequence). This CDR3 region has 11 residues. Source study methods: ImmunoSEQ sequences covered only the junction and lacked quality scores; filtering therefore differed. This table comes from immunoSEQ multiplex PCR, and its TCRdb copy is limited to in-frame clones, with some not included. The V and J calls and the clone size are those of that table, but D and trimming were determined from the DNA. In the table there are a few hundred thousand clones, approximately 97% of which are singletons. Of note for this clone: The antigen remains unidentified.

Sample: naive CD4+ T cells sorted from blood. Subset in this sample: CD45RA+ positively selected. The receptor comes from a woman in her thirties in good health. The chain combines TRBV20-1 with TRBJ2-3; D is uncertain. CDR3 protein: CSAAATDTQYF. CDR3 coding DNA: TGCAGTGCTGCGGCCACAGATACGCAGTATTTT.